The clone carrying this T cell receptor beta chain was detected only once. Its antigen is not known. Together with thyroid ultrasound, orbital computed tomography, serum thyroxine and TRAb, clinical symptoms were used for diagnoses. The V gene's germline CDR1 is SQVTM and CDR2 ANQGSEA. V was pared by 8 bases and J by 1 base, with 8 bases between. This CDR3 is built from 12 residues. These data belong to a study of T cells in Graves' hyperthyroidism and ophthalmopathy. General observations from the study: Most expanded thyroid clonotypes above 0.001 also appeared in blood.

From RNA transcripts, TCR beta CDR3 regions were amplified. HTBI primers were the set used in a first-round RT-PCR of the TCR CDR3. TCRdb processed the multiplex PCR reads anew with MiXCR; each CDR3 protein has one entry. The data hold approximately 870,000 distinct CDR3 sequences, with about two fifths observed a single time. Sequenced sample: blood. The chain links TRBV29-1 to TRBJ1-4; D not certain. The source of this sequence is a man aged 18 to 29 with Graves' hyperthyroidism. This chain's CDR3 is CSSGVTNEKLFF. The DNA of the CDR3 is TGCAGCTCCGGGGTAACTAATGAAAAACTGTTTTTT.